The source of this T cell receptor beta chain is a study of T cells after posttransplantation cyclophosphamide. Study-wide results and limits: Later post-transplant blood repertoires were often dominated by donor CD8+ memory clones.

Method: immunoSEQ multiplex PCR; TCRdb's copy keeps in-frame clones and lacks some. Of 30,000 or so clones in the sample, roughly 85% were seen once. As to this clone: Its cognate antigen is unknown.

The CDR3 has 13 residues. V dropped 6 bases and J dropped 7 bases, with 16 bases sitting between them. Germline CDR1 SQVTM, CDR2 ANQGSEA. J is TRBJ2-1 and V is TRBV29-1, with a possible D match to TRBD1 (7 bases). The source material was PBMCs. The clonotype originates from a man aged 45-60 years. The CDR3 sequence is CSVRGPGGNEQFF. CDR3 nucleotide sequence: TGCAGCGTCCGAGGACCAGGGGGGAATGAGCAGTTCTTC.